This T cell receptor beta chain was found in a study of beta chain features in type 1 diabetes. Whole-study results and caveats: PCR could preferentially amplify shorter templates, alike in patients and controls. In all four CD4+ subsets, TCRB CDR3 length was significantly, moderately reduced in type 1 diabetes.

This clone was found a few times. Its antigen is undetermined. CDR3 length equals 14 residues. Per germline, CDR1 MDHEN and CDR2 SYDVKM. Trimming shortened V by 3 bases and J by 5 bases, and 10 bases separated the two germline ends. The investigators reverse transcribed all of the isolated RNA, so they sequenced expressed TCRB transcripts. Sequenced by immunoSEQ multiplex PCR; TCRdb stores in-frame clones only, minus some. The table lists 900,000 or so clones, about a sixth of them singletons, with about 0.025% in the top ten. Cell sorting via CD45RO/CCR7/CD25/CD127/CD95/CD27 was performed to obtain CD4+ naive, central memory, regulatory and stem cell-like memory cells. In all sorted populations, purity surpassed 98%.

The sequence was obtained from a woman aged 18-35 years in good health. The chain is built from TRBV28 and TRBJ1-4, with D possibly matching TRBD1 (5 bases). Sequences were obtained from naive CD4+ T cells from blood. The CDR3 DNA reads as TGTGCCAGCAGTTTTGGGGGTCCCAATGAAAAACTGTTTTTT. The encoded protein is CASSFGGPNEKLFF.